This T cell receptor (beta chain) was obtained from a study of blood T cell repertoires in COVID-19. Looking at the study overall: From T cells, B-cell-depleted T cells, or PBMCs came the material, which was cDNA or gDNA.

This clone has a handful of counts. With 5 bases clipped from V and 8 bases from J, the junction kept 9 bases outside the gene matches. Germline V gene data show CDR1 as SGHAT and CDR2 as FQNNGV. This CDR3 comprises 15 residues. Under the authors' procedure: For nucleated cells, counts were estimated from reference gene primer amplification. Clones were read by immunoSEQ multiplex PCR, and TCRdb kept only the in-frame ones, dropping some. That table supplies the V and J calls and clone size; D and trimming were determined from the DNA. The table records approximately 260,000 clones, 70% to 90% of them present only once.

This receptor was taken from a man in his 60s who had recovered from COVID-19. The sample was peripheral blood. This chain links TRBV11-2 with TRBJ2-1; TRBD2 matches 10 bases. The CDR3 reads CASSRGLAEGDEQFF. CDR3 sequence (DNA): TGTGCCAGCAGCCGCGGACTAGCGGAAGGGGATGAGCAGTTCTTC.